Included here is one TCR beta chain sequence, with context. The antigen remains undetermined. Data came from immunoSEQ multiplex PCR; TCRdb stores just in-frame clones and leaves some out. Counted here are under 150,000 clones, more than 65% occurring once; the ten biggest clones make up under 30%. This CDR3 has 15 residues. The germline gives CDR1 SGHNT, CDR2 YENEEA. The V segment lost 8 bases and the J segment 4 bases; nucleotides outside the gene matches: 9. The sample comes from a study of shared clonotypes between healthy human individuals. Findings and caveats of the study: Tissue TCR repertoires likely differ from these blood-only repertoires.

Sequencing was carried out using memory CD8+ T cells sorted from blood. Subset given: CD45RO+ cells pooled with CCR7-negative TemRA cells. The TCR comes from a woman aged 25 to 39 in good health. The genes are TRBV11-3 and TRBJ2-1; 9 nucleotides agree with TRBD1. This CDR3 is CASAKAGQGYNEQFF. CDR3 bases: TGTGCCAGCGCAAAGGCGGGACAGGGATACAATGAGCAGTTCTTC.